The 25 T cell receptor beta chains listed next were all sequenced from one sample in a study of T cell responses to AZD1222 COVID-19 vaccine. TCRdb's table, derived via immunoSEQ multiplex PCR, lists solely in-frame clones and lacks some. Seen here are around 110,000 clones, roughly nine tenths observed once, and the top ten hold roughly 1.5%. Sequenced here: peripheral blood, sampled 28 days after the second AZD1222 dose. The source is an adult who received the AZD1222 COVID-19 vaccine.

The chain's CDR3 is CASSRGQGVNEQYF. The CDR3 DNA sequence: TGTGCCAGCAGCCGAGGACAGGGCGTAAACGAGCAGTACTTC. The V gene is TRBV7-9, the J gene TRBJ2-7; 8 bases align to TRBD1. The V and J ends lost 5 bases and 5 bases, in that order; junction bases with no gene match: 8. The CDR3 runs to 14 residues. Germline-derived CDR1 and CDR2 are SEHNR and FQNEAQ (reference sequence).

V is TRBV5-1 and J is TRBJ2-3; 11 bases are a match to TRBD2. Germline CDR1 reads SGHRS; CDR2 reads YFSETQ. The CDR3 spans 17 residues. V trimming: 4 bases; J trimming: 3 bases; junction bases outside the gene matches: 10. The CDR3 loop reads CASSPGESSGRTDTQYF. DNA for the CDR3: TGCGCCAGCAGCCCTGGTGAGTCTAGCGGGAGGACAGATACGCAGTATTTT.

The chain combines TRBV25-1 with TRBJ1-6, with D tentatively TRBD1 (6 bases). The CDR3 runs 14 residues. Germline V gives CDR1 MGHDK, CDR2 SYGVNS. Trimming pared 2 bases from V and 9 bases from J, leaving 11 bases between. The CDR3 sequence: CASSELGGGSPLHF. Here the CDR3 DNA reads TGTGCCAGCAGTGAACTAGGGGGTGGTTCACCCCTCCACTTT.

The V and J genes are TRBV18 and TRBJ2-7, with TRBD1 matching 9 bases. The CDR3 loop spans 14 amino acids. V was clipped by 6 bases and J by 3 bases; unmatched bases: 6. Germline lookup yields CDR1 KGHSH and CDR2 LQKENI. In nucleotides, the CDR3 is TGTGCCAGCTCCCACAGGGGGCCCTACTACGAGCAGTACTTC. As protein: CASSHRGPYYEQYF.

A single count supports this clone. This sequence joins TRBV24-1 and TRBJ1-5; no firm D call. Germline values: CDR1 KGHDR, CDR2 SFDVKD. The CDR3 is 13 residues long. The CDR3 nucleotides are TGTGCGTCCTCTAGGAATAGCAATCAGCCCCAGCATTTT. Protein product: CASSRNSNQPQHF.

The rearrangement joins TRBV15 to TRBJ1-5; D gene ambiguous. This CDR3 comprises 13 residues. Germline loops: CDR1 LNHNV, CDR2 YYDKDF (reference sequence). The germline V and J ends were trimmed by 6 bases and 7 bases, with 13 bases remaining between them. The CDR3 coding sequence is TGTGCCACCAGTAGGGTACACGACCAGCCCCAGCATTTT. Residues: CATSRVHDQPQHF.

The chain joins TRBV11-2 to TRBJ2-1; D gene unclear. Trimming took off 1 base at V and 1 base at J, with 17 bases between the two ends. Germline CDR1 and CDR2: SGHAT and FQNNGV. The CDR3 length is 18 residues. The CDR3 protein is CASSLARIPQASYNEQFF. DNA of the CDR3: TGTGCCAGCAGCTTAGCCCGTATCCCCCAAGCGTCCTACAATGAGCAGTTCTTC.

This clone was seen only once. The CDR3 sequence: CASSPRDRGWGTDTQYF. Written as DNA, the CDR3 is TGTGCCAGCAGTCCCCGGGACAGGGGTTGGGGCACAGATACGCAGTATTTT. The chain uses TRBV6-6 and TRBJ2-3; 10 positions match TRBD1. J lost 1 base, V lost 5 bases, and 9 bases had no gene match. The CDR3 length is 17 residues. Per the germline V gene, CDR1 is MNHNY and CDR2 is SVGAGI (reference sequence).

The V and J genes are TRBV2 and TRBJ2-3; D is ambiguous. CDR1 and CDR2 (germline): SNHLY, FYNNEI. Trimming removed 7 bases from V and 4 bases from J, with 12 bases in between. The CDR3 extends over 13 amino acids. The CDR3 spells CASIAFPADTQYF. For the CDR3, the DNA is TGTGCCAGCATCGCGTTTCCCGCAGATACGCAGTATTTT.

The chain has TRBV7-2 and TRBJ1-6; 9 nucleotides line up with TRBD1. Trimming took 3 bases from V and 7 from J; bases not matched to a gene: 7. CDR3 length: 16 amino acids. Germline V CDR1 and CDR2: SGHTA, FQGNSA. In DNA, the CDR3 is TGTGCCAGCAGCTTTGGCGGGACAGGGAGGAATTCACCCCTCCACTTT. Translating gives CASSFGGTGRNSPLHF.

This chain links TRBV11-2 with TRBJ2-4; D remains ambiguous. The V gene's germline CDR1 is SGHAT and CDR2 FQNNGV. The CDR3 contains 15 residues. V was trimmed by 5 bases and J by 3 bases, leaving 14 bases between them. In DNA, the CDR3 is TGTGCCAGCAGCCAGAAAAGGGCGAGCAAAAACATTCAGTACTTC. Protein sequence: CASSQKRASKNIQYF.

This clone appeared once. The gene calls are TRBV30 and TRBJ1-3; a weak D match, TRBD1 (5 bases). Per the germline V gene, CDR1 is GTSNPN and CDR2 is SVGIG (reference sequence). V shed 2 bases and J shed 0 bases, with 8 bases lying between them. This CDR3 has 14 amino acids. DNA of the CDR3: TGTGCCTGGAGTCAGGGCAGCTCTGGAAACACCATATATTTT. This codes for CAWSQGSSGNTIYF.

J is TRBJ1-1 and V is TRBV7-2; D is uncertain. V was clipped by 1 base and J by 3 bases, with 9 bases between them. This CDR3 spans 14 amino acids. Germline CDR1 reads SGHTA; CDR2 reads FQGNSA. The CDR3: CASSLDPEDTEAFF. The CDR3 bases are TGTGCCAGCAGCTTAGATCCGGAGGACACTGAAGCTTTCTTT. The variable domain in full, with the rest retrieved from reference TRBV7-2 and TRBJ1-1, is GAGVSQSPSNKVTEKGKDVELRCDPISGHTALYWYRQSLGQGLEFLIYFQGNSAPDKSGLPSDRFSAERTGGSVSTLTIQRTQQEDSAVYLCASSLDPEDTEAFFGQGTRLTVV.

This CDR3 is CASSYRRDPGGDDEKLFF. CDR3 coding DNA: TGTGCCAGCAGTTACCGTCGGGATCCCGGGGGCGATGATGAAAAACTGTTTTTT. This rearrangement joins TRBV6-2 or TRBV6-3 to TRBJ1-4; weak D call: TRBD1 (6 bases). CDR1 is MNHEY, CDR2 SVGEGT, per germline. The CDR3 loop spans 18 amino acids. V lost 2 bases and J 6 bases, leaving 22 bases between the germline ends.

This chain joins TRBV5-5 and TRBJ1-4, with D maybe TRBD1 (5 bases). Germline V CDR1 and CDR2: SGHKS, YYEKEE (reference sequence). The length of the CDR3 is 14 residues. V lost 2 bases and J lost 7, with 12 bases in between. The CDR3 coding sequence is TGTGCCAGCAGCTTCGTCGGGACGGGTGAAAAACTGTTTTTT. Residues: CASSFVGTGEKLFF.

V and J are TRBV28 and TRBJ1-2; no clear D. This CDR3 has 13 amino acids. Germline V lookup: CDR1 MDHEN, CDR2 SYDVKM. V lost 10 bases and J 4 bases, leaving 16 bases between the germline ends. The DNA of the CDR3 is TGTGCCATCTCGAGGGAAATCGGCTATGGCTACACCTTC. This translates into CAISREIGYGYTF.

This clone has only one observation. This rearrangement joins TRBV6-5 to TRBJ1-5; the D gene is possibly TRBD1 (6 bases). This CDR3 has 15 amino acids. V was clipped by 2 bases and J by 5 bases, with 13 bases between them. The germline gives CDR1 MNHEY, CDR2 SVGAGI. Written as DNA, the CDR3 is TGTGCCAGCAGTTACGCCCGGGACACCTATCAGCCCCAGCATTTT. Amino acids: CASSYARDTYQPQHF.

The gene calls are TRBV6-5 and TRBJ2-5; 8 bases are shared with TRBD2. Germline V gene data show CDR1 as MNHEY and CDR2 as SVGAGI. Unmatched junction bases numbered 6, after V lost 4 bases and J lost 5 bases. The CDR3 covers 14 residues. The CDR3 is CASSSYGRAETQYF. The CDR3 coding sequence is TGTGCCAGCAGTTCGTACGGGAGGGCCGAGACCCAGTACTTC.

This sequence joins TRBV2 and TRBJ2-7; D uncertain. Germline CDR1 SNHLY, CDR2 FYNNEI. CDR3 length equals 10 residues. Deletions cut 5 bases from V and 7 bases from J, with 6 bases between. CDR3 in amino acids: CASSHGEQYF. The CDR3 DNA sequence: TGTGCCAGCAGTCATGGAGAGCAGTACTTC.

V is TRBV12-5 and J is TRBJ2-2, with TRBD2 identical over 11 bases. Germline V gives CDR1 LGHNT, CDR2 FRNRAP. The V and J ends lost 1 base and 2 bases, in that order; junction bases with no gene match: 3. The CDR3 has 17 amino acids. CDR3 protein: CASGLALAGGNTGELFF. Written as DNA, the CDR3 is TGTGCTAGTGGTTTGGCGCTAGCGGGGGGAAACACCGGGGAGCTGTTTTTT.

This chain connects TRBV11-3 to TRBJ2-7, with D perhaps matching TRBD2 (6 bases). Trimming removed 5 bases at V and 1 base at J, with 15 bases between. CDR3 length equals 15 residues. Germline V CDR1 and CDR2: SGHNT, YENEEA. The CDR3 region has the DNA TGTGCCAGCAGCCCCACCGGGACTGATTCCTACGAGCAGTACTTC. Its translation: CASSPTGTDSYEQYF.

The chain carries TRBV4-2 and TRBJ1-2; 7 bases map to TRBD1. CDR3 size: 14 residues. The V gene end was trimmed by 3 bases and the J gene end by 8 bases; junction bases not matched to a gene: 9. Germline V lookup: CDR1 LGHNA, CDR2 YNFKEQ. Here the CDR3 reads CASSQGALQGGYTF. As DNA, the CDR3 is TGTGCCAGCAGCCAGGGTGCTTTACAGGGGGGCTACACCTTC.

The chain links TRBV20-1 to TRBJ1-2; D ambiguous. V was cut by 1 base and J by 8 bases, with 8 bases left in between. CDR3 size: 11 residues. The V gene's germline CDR1 is DFQATT and CDR2 SNEGSKA (reference sequence). This chain's CDR3 is CSARGPGGYTF. CDR3 coding DNA: TGCAGTGCTAGAGGCCCCGGGGGCTACACCTTC.

The chain employs TRBV5-6 and TRBJ1-4, with 7 nucleotides matching TRBD1. The V segment lost 4 bases and the J segment 5 bases; nucleotides outside the gene matches: 5. Germline V lookup: CDR1 SGHDT, CDR2 YYEEEE. This CDR3 has 14 residues. The CDR3 sequence is CASSTGQPNEKLFF. The CDR3, as DNA: TGTGCCAGCAGCACGGGACAGCCCAATGAAAAACTGTTTTTT.

This chain joins TRBV30 and TRBJ1-5, with D unresolved. Trimming shortened V by 2 bases and J by 4 bases, and 15 bases separated the two germline ends. Germline-derived CDR1 and CDR2 are GTSNPN and SVGIG (reference sequence). The CDR3 runs 15 residues. Here the CDR3 reads CAWSTGSTPNQPQHF. CDR3 nucleotides: TGTGCCTGGAGTACGGGGAGCACGCCGAATCAGCCCCAGCATTTT.